These 9 T cell receptor beta chains were all obtained from the same sample, sequenced in a study of human T cells and chemical hapten exposure. TCRdb reprocessed the RACE reads via MiXCR and lists one record per CDR3 protein. The sample records about 120,000 distinct CDR3 sequences, approximately 15% being singletons. Specified time point: patch test 1, 2 weeks after DPC sensitization. Treatment described: therapeutic diphenylcyclopropenone sensitization with weekly scalp DPC. Sequencing used whole blood, obtained in connection with sensitization to the hapten diphenylcyclopropenone (DPC). These TCRs come from a man aged 18-30 years with alopecia areata. Some clones in this sample may be carry-over from other donors' samples.

This chain links TRBV29-1 with TRBJ2-3, with D possibly being TRBD1 (6 bases). The germline V and J ends were trimmed by 5 bases and 2 bases, with 23 bases remaining between them. In germline, CDR1 is SQVTM, CDR2 ANQGSEA. CDR3 length: 17 residues. CDR3 nucleotides: TGCAGCGTTCCTAGCTTACAGGGTTGGTTTTCCACAGATACGCAGTATTTT. This translates into CSVPSLQGWFSTDTQYF.

This clonotype was recorded many times. The rearrangement uses TRBV5-6 and TRBJ2-7; tentative D call: TRBD1 (5 bases). V was shortened by 3 bases and J by 3 bases, with 10 bases between the two germline ends. Looked up from germline, CDR1 is SGHDT and CDR2 is YYEEEE. The CDR3 sequence is 13 residues long. CDR3: CASSSQGDYEQYF. The CDR3 DNA reads as TGTGCCAGCAGCTCCCAGGGCGACTACGAGCAGTACTTC.

This clonotype was counted only a few times. The V gene is TRBV12-5, the J gene TRBJ2-5, with 7 nucleotides matching TRBD2. Germline V CDR1 and CDR2: LGHNT, FRNRAP. This CDR3 region has 15 residues. Trimming cost V 6 bases and J 2 bases; bases outside gene matches: 9. The DNA of the CDR3 is TGTGCTAGTGGCCCTGGACTAGTGGGACAAGAGACCCAGTACTTC. Translation gives CASGPGLVGQETQYF.

The chain combines TRBV20-1 with TRBJ2-3; possible D gene TRBD2, 6 bases. Trimming shortened V by 5 bases and J by 6 bases, and 9 bases separated the two germline ends. Germline lookup yields CDR1 DFQATT and CDR2 SNEGSKA (reference sequence). This CDR3 is 11 amino acids long. The CDR3 here is CSAYRGDTQYF. In DNA form, the CDR3 reads TGCAGTGCTTACCGGGGGGATACGCAGTATTTT.

The V and J genes are TRBV5-5 and TRBJ2-7; D tentatively fits TRBD1 or TRBD2 (5 bases each). CDR1 is SGHKS, CDR2 YYEKEE, per germline (reference sequence). Trimming removed 0 bases from V and 2 bases from J, with 9 bases in between. CDR3 length equals 14 residues. Written as DNA, the CDR3 is TGTGCCAGCAGCTTGGGTTTGGGACCCTACGAGCAGTACGTC. Translating it yields CASSLGLGPYEQYV.

The chain recombines TRBV7-2 with TRBJ1-6; D call uncertain. The germline V and J ends were trimmed by 1 base and 7 bases, with 14 bases remaining between them. CDR3 size: 16 residues. The V gene's germline CDR1 is SGHTA and CDR2 FQGNSA. CDR3 loop: CASSLVGVALNSPLHF. CDR3 nucleotides: TGTGCCAGCAGCTTAGTCGGGGTAGCTTTAAATTCACCCCTCCACTTT.

This clonotype occurred a few times. V gene TRBV15 combines with J gene TRBJ2-5; D unresolved. Germline V lookup: CDR1 LNHNV, CDR2 YYDKDF (reference sequence). The CDR3 runs to 10 residues. V shed 8 bases and J shed 5 bases, with 6 bases lying between them. The DNA for the CDR3 is TGTGCCACCGGGCCTGAGACCCAGTACTTC. Residues: CATGPETQYF.

The V call is TRBV5-6, the J call TRBJ2-4; the match to TRBD1 covers 9 bases. Trimming took 4 bases from V and 7 from J; bases not matched to a gene: 9. There are 15 residues in the CDR3. In germline, CDR1 is SGHDT, CDR2 YYEEEE. The CDR3 here is CASSLGNGQGNIQYF. The CDR3 DNA reads as TGTGCCAGCAGCCTGGGAAATGGACAGGGGAACATTCAGTACTTC. The full variable domain, in which reference TRBV5-6 and TRBJ2-4 provide the parts outside the CDR3, is DAGVTQSPTHLIKTRGQQVTLRCSPKSGHDTVSWYQQALGQGPQFIFQYYEEEERQRGNFPDRFSGHQFPNYSSELNVNALLLGDSALYLCASSLGNGQGNIQYFGAGTRLSVL.

This clonotype has ten or more counts. This sequence joins TRBV6-2 or TRBV6-3 and TRBJ1-2; TRBD1 matches 9 bases. The length of the CDR3 is 13 residues. Looked up from germline, CDR1 is MNHEY and CDR2 is SVGEGT. The V segment lost 6 bases and the J segment 3 bases; nucleotides outside the gene matches: 2. The CDR3 spells CASRGQGYYGYTF. In nucleotides, the CDR3 is TGTGCCAGCAGGGGACAGGGCTACTATGGCTACACCTTC.